A selection of T cell receptor beta chains follows, all from one sample in a study of tumor and adjacent non-tumor tissue in lung cancer. MiXCR was run by TCRdb on the multiplex PCR reads, yielding one entry per CDR3 protein. The table includes 70,000 to 90,000 distinct CDR3 sequences, around 70% detected once. The sequenced material came from distant non-tumor lung tissue. The receptors originated from a woman between 50 and 59 years old with non-small cell lung cancer. Each CDR3 is given without its conserved first and last residue.

v_call	cdr3_aa
TRBV6-5	ASRTRLGTENTGELF
TRBV5-4	ASSLDRREPQH
TRBV11-1	ASSLPPLVDQF
TRBV7-9	TSSRGTDTRELF
TRBV20-1	SARDWQMRDTGELF
TRBV12-3/TRBV12-4	ASNLAGGDEAF
TRBV11-2	DSSLRILVGGSSYEQC
TRBV11-3	PGSTRSTDTQY
TRBV11-2	ASRMKTRSSYEKY
TRBV28	VSSLRHPNYGYT
TRBV29-1	SVELWGVWNTGELF
TRBV6-5	ASIQYVTAYSNQPQH
TRBV20-1	NASGRYSYNEQF
TRBV11-2	ASSLAPGYEQY
TRBV11-2	ASSCSGSGREQY
TRBV6-1	AGSGGGRSYEAF
TRBV4-2	ASGRAATNEELF
TRBV11-2	ASSEERNQPQH
TRBV11-2	TSSLESDRVGIYEQY
TRBV14	ASSPWGSGRI
TRBV20-1	STRSTGGSSGANVLT
TRBV11-3	ASALEPNTEAF
TRBV4-1	ASSEDCYRTNTEAF
TRBV29-1	SVGGRSNKQF
TRBV28	ASSSHRGLDSPLH
TRBV28	ACSLSIGQGIASSYEQY
TRBV30	AWSSYTGANEQF
TRBV4-1	ASSRERDRHNEKLF
TRBV4-1	VSSYGQGTWELF
TRBV29-1	SLGSAWGRYEQY
TRBV6-2/TRBV6-3	ASRESDQPQH
TRBV20-1	SARPSGPAGGSSYSEQF
TRBV29-1	SDGSTDTQY
TRBV13	VSSLGSTGGNTEAF
TRBV5-6	ASSWTGQRFHGYT
TRBV5-1	ASTGNDEKLF
TRBV11-1	ASSLVGQEGYNEQF
TRBV12-3/TRBV12-4	ISSMQQRGYGYT
TRBV5-1	VSSTMGGMGTRRIDTQY
TRBV6-6	ASGDRGRWGEVF
TRBV18	ASSRTTTGSDEQF
TRBV12-3/TRBV12-4	ASRNILAGTVAF
TRBV6-2/TRBV6-3	ASRRRLGSNEQF
TRBV6-2/TRBV6-3	ASNSLAVNEQF
TRBV7-8	ASSRGLGSSGGNVLT
TRBV12-3/TRBV12-4	ANSPGQFSLKEQF
TRBV4-2	ASSPGQGDYGYT
TRBV12-3/TRBV12-4	ASSPRGFTGELF
TRBV29-1	NVEGNEEKPF
TRBV20-1	SAGTTSGSYEQY
TRBV6-2/TRBV6-3	ASRRTGGSYNEQF
TRBV11-2	ASSFLDQYNKQF
TRBV11-2	VSNKGGGDYNEQF
TRBV28	ASNRQTPYNEQF
TRBV28	ANSSRTRAWEQH
TRBV20-1	STDSGTDKQY
TRBV5-1	ASRREGSNTEAF
TRBV11-1	ASSLKGLSTDAF
TRBV20-1	CAQYQVIQGIQY
TRBV5-6	ASSLVGGHFEQY